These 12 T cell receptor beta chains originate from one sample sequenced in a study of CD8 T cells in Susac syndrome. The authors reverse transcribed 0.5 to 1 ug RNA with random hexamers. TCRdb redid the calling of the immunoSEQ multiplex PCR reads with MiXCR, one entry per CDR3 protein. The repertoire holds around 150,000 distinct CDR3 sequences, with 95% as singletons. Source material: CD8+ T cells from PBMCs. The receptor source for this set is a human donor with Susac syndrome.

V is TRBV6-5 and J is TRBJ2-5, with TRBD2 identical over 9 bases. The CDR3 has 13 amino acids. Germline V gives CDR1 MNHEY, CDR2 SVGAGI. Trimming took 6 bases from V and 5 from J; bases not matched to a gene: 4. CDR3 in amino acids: CASRREGLETQYF. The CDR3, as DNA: TGTGCCAGCAGGCGGGAGGGATTGGAGACCCAGTACTTC.

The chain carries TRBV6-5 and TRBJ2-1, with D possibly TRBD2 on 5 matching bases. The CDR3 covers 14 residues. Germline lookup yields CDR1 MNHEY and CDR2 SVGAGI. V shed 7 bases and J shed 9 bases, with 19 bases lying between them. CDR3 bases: TGTGCCAGCACTATGGATCCCTCCCGGGGTGAGCAGTTCTTC. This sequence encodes CASTMDPSRGEQFF.

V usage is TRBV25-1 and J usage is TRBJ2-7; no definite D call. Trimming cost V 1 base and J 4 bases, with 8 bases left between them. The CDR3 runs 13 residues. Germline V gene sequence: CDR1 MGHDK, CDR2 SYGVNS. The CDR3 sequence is CASSELGKYEQYF. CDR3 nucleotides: TGTGCCAGCAGTGAATTGGGAAAGTACGAGCAGTACTTC.

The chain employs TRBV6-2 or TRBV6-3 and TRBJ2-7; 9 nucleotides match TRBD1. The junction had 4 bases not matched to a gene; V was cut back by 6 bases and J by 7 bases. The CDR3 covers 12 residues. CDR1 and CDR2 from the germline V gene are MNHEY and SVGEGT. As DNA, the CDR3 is TGTGCCAGCAGACAGGGGGCAGAAGAGCAGTACTTC. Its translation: CASRQGAEEQYF.

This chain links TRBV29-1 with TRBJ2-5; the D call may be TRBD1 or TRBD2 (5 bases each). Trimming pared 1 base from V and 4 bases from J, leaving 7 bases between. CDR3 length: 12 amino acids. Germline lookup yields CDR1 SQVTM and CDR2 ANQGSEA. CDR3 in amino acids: CSVEGGVETQYF. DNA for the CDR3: TGCAGCGTTGAAGGAGGGGTAGAGACCCAGTACTTC.

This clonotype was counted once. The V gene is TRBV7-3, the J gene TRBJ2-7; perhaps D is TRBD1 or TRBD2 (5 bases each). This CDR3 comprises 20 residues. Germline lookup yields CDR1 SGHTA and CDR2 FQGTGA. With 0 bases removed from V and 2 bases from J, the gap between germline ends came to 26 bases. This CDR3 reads CASSLTGGGLRGLEAYEQYF. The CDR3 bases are TGTGCCAGCAGCTTAACAGGTGGAGGTCTGAGGGGCCTTGAGGCCTACGAGCAGTACTTC. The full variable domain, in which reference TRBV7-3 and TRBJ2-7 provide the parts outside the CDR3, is GAGVSQTPSNKVTEKGKYVELRCDPISGHTALYWYRQSLGQGPEFLIYFQGTGAADDSGLPNDRFFAVRPEGSVSTLKIQRTERGDSAVYLCASSLTGGGLRGLEAYEQYFGPGTRLTVT.

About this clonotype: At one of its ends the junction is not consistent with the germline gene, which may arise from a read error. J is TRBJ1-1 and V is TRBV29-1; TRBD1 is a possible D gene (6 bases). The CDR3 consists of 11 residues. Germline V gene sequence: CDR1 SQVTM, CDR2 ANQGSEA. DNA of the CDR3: TGCAGCGTTGTAGAACAGGGTTCACCCGACTTT. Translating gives CSVVEQGSPDF.

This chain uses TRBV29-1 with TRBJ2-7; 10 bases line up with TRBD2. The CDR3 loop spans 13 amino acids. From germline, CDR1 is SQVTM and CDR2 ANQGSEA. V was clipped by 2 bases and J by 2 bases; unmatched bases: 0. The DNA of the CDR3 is TGCAGCGTTGAAACTAGCGGGGCCTACGAGCAGTACTTC. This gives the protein CSVETSGAYEQYF.

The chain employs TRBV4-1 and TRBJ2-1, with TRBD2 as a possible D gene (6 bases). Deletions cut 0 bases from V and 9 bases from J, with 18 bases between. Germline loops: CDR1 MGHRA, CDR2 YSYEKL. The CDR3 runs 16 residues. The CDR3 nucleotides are TGCGCCAGCAGCCAAGATAGGGAGGTACTAGTAACTGAGCAGTTCTTC. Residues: CASSQDREVLVTEQFF.

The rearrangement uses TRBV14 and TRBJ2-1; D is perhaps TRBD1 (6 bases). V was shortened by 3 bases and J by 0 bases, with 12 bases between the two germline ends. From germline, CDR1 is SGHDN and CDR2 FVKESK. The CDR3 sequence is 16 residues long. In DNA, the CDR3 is TGTGCCAGCAGCCAGCCCACAGGGAGCTCCTACAATGAGCAGTTCTTC. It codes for CASSQPTGSSYNEQFF.

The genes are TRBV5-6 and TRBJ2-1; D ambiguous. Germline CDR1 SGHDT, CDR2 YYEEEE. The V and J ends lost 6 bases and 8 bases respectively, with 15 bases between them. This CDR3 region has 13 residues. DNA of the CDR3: TGTGCCAGCAACACCTTATATGGGCATGAGCAGTTCTTC. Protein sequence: CASNTLYGHEQFF.

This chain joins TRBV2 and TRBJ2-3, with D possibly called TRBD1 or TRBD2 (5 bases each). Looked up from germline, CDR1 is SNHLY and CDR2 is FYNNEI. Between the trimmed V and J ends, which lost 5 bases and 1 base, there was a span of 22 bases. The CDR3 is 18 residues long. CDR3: CASSIGAIRGDGTDTQYF. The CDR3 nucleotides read TGTGCCAGCAGTATTGGGGCCATTCGAGGGGATGGCACAGATACGCAGTATTTT. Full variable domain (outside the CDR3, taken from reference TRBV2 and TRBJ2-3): EPEVTQTPSHQVTQMGQEVILRCVPISNHLYFYWYRQILGQKVEFLVSFYNNEISEKSEIFDDQFSVERPDGSNFTLKIRSTKLEDSAMYFCASSIGAIRGDGTDTQYFGPGTRLTVL.